The 14 T cell receptor beta chains in this list originate from one sample, sequenced in a study of breast tumors, draining lymph nodes, adjacent tissues. Each CDR3 protein is one row after TCRdb ran MiXCR on the multiplex PCR reads. The sample comprises roughly 70,000 distinct CDR3 sequences, less than 45% of which are singletons, and 8.4% rests with the top ten. Sequences were obtained from breast tumor tissue. The receptors derive from a female donor with breast cancer. Some clones in this sample may be carry-over from other donors' samples.

Details on this clonotype: One junction end disagrees with the germline gene, perhaps due to a read error. V gene TRBV9 combines with J gene TRBJ2-1; possible D gene TRBD2, 6 bases. CDR1 SGDLS and CDR2 YYNGEE come from the germline V gene. The CDR3 runs to 15 residues. The CDR3, as DNA: TGTGCCAGCAGCGTATGCGGGAATCCCAACAATGAGCAGTTCTTT. This translates into CASSVCGNPNNEQFF.

The chain is built from TRBV5-4 and TRBJ1-2; D unresolved. The CDR3 is 14 amino acids. The germline V and J ends were trimmed by 0 bases and 7 bases, with 13 bases remaining between them. Germline V lookup: CDR1 SGHNT, CDR2 YYREEE (reference sequence). DNA for the CDR3: TGTGCCAGCAGCTTGGCCGGGCCGTTGGTTGGCTACACCTTC. Protein: CASSLAGPLVGYTF.

The table lists this clonotype with many counts. This chain links TRBV20-1 with TRBJ1-2, with D possibly TRBD1 on 5 matching bases. Looked up from germline, CDR1 is DFQATT and CDR2 is SNEGSKA (reference sequence). V lost 3 bases to trimming and J lost 1 base, with 12 bases between them. The CDR3 sequence is 14 residues long. The CDR3 DNA is TGCAGTGCTAGCCAGGGCGATTTTAACTATGGCTACACCTTC. This codes for CSASQGDFNYGYTF.

J is TRBJ2-3 and V is TRBV11-2, with D possibly TRBD2 on 6 matching bases. The ends were cut back, 5 bases at V and 6 bases at J, with 9 bases in the middle. Germline V CDR1 and CDR2: SGHAT, FQNNGV. The CDR3 runs to 12 residues. The CDR3 DNA reads TGTGCCAGCAGCATCCGGGAGGATACGCAGTATTTT. Its translation is CASSIREDTQYF. The full variable domain, with the rest looked up from reference TRBV11-2 and TRBJ2-3, is EAGVAQSPRYKIIEKRQSVAFWCNPISGHATLYWYQQILGQGPKLLIQFQNNGVVDDSQLPKDRFSAERLKGVDSTLKIQPAKLEDSAVYLCASSIREDTQYFGPGTRLTVL.

This sequence joins TRBV6-2 or TRBV6-3 and TRBJ1-6, with TRBD1 as a possible D gene (5 bases). The germline V gene has CDR1 MNHEY and CDR2 SVGEGT. V was pared by 2 bases and J by 7 bases, with 9 bases between. This CDR3 has 14 amino acids. The CDR3 bases are TGTGCCAGCAGTTACCCAGGGACCAATTCACCCCTCCACTTT. Translated: CASSYPGTNSPLHF.

This chain uses TRBV9 with TRBJ1-3; D is perhaps TRBD1 (6 bases). The germline V gene has CDR1 SGDLS and CDR2 YYNGEE. This CDR3 region has 14 residues. The germline V and J ends were trimmed by 5 bases and 0 bases, with 9 bases remaining between them. The CDR3 reads CASRRGHSGNTIYF. CDR3 nucleotide sequence: TGTGCCAGCAGACGGGGACACTCTGGAAACACCATATATTTT. Variable domain in full (rest from reference TRBV9 and TRBJ1-3): DSGVTQTPKHLITATGQRVTLRCSPRSGDLSVYWYQQSLDQGLQFLIQYYNGEERAKGNILERFSAQQFPDLHSELNLSSLELGDSALYFCASRRGHSGNTIYFGEGSWLTVV.

A word on this clonotype: A much larger clone differs from this one at a single base, so this may be a read error. This chain links TRBV5-6 with TRBJ2-7; TRBD1 matches 10 bases. CDR1 and CDR2 from the germline V gene are SGHDT and YYEEEE. This CDR3 has 14 amino acids. CDR3 sequence reads: CACSRQGAMYEQYF. The CDR3 region has the DNA TGTGCCTGCAGCCGACAGGGGGCGATGTACGAGCAGTACTTC. Complete variable domain (other parts from reference TRBV5-6 and TRBJ2-7): DAGVTQSPTHLIKTRGQQVTLRCSPKSGHDTVSWYQQALGQGPQFIFQYYEEEERQRGNFPDRFSGHQFPNYSSELNVNALLLGDSALYLCACSRQGAMYEQYFGPGTRLTVT.

V and J are TRBV11-2 and TRBJ2-3; 8 nucleotides match TRBD2. V gave up 3 bases and J gave up 2 bases; unmatched junction bases: 13. Germline V gene data show CDR1 as SGHAT and CDR2 as FQNNGV. CDR3 length: 18 residues. In DNA form, the CDR3 reads TGTGCCAGCAGCTTTTTCGGGGGGGCCCTTGGGGACACAGATACGCAGTATTTT. This codes for CASSFFGGALGDTDTQYF.

This clonotype was found many times. The V call is TRBV6-4, the J call TRBJ1-5; the D gene is possibly TRBD1 (5 bases). V gave up 0 bases and J gave up 3 bases, with 21 bases separating them. The germline gives CDR1 MRHNA, CDR2 SNTAGT. The CDR3 contains 19 residues. This chain's CDR3 is CASSDSVSRGRDDNQPQHF. The DNA for the CDR3 is TGTGCCAGCAGTGACTCGGTCTCAAGGGGCCGAGATGACAATCAGCCCCAGCATTTT.

The V call is TRBV7-8, the J call TRBJ1-1; a possible D gene is TRBD1 (6 bases). CDR3 size: 16 residues. From germline, CDR1 is SGHVS and CDR2 FQNEAQ. V lost 2 bases to trimming and J lost 5 bases, with 18 bases between them. Here the CDR3 reads CASSLWALNRATEAFF. CDR3 nucleotides: TGTGCCAGCAGCTTATGGGCTTTGAACAGGGCTACTGAAGCTTTCTTT.

This clonotype was seen repeatedly, ten times or more. J is TRBJ1-4 and V is TRBV4-1, with 7 bases that match TRBD1. The V and J ends lost 3 bases and 7 bases, in that order; junction bases with no gene match: 11. The germline CDR1 and CDR2 sequences are MGHRA and YSYEKL. The CDR3 has 16 amino acids. The CDR3 sequence: CASSHISTGLGEKLFF. The DNA for the CDR3 is TGCGCCAGCAGCCACATCTCGACAGGGCTCGGTGAAAAACTGTTTTTT.

With respect to this clonotype: Its ends do not fully match the called genes, so a read error is possible. V and J are TRBV12-5 and TRBJ2-3; unclear D gene. Germline CDR1 is LGHNT and CDR2 is FRNRAP. The CDR3 sequence is 12 residues long. The chain's CDR3 is CASGRNADTQYF. CDR3 DNA: TGTGCTAGTGGTCGAAACGCAGATACGCAGTACTTT.

This chain connects TRBV7-8 to TRBJ2-5; D is perhaps TRBD1 or TRBD2 (5 bases each). V was clipped by 2 bases and J by 7 bases, with 11 bases between them. CDR3 length equals 13 residues. CDR1 is SGHVS and CDR2 is FQNEAQ in the germline V gene. The CDR3 DNA sequence: TGTGCCAGCAGCTTACCGGAGAGGGGGACCCAGTACTTC. As protein: CASSLPERGTQYF.

This clonotype appeared a few times. It may be a read error: a sequence one base away is much more abundant. In DNA form, the CDR3 reads TGCAGTGCTAGAACGGCGGACGGGTACACTCTCTACGAGCAGTACTTC. Translating it yields CSARTADGYTLYEQYF. The J gene is TRBJ2-7, the V gene TRBV20-1; D is ambiguous. CDR1 is DFQATT and CDR2 is SNEGSKA in the germline V gene (reference sequence). The CDR3 length is 16 residues. Trimming took off 2 bases at V and 3 bases at J, with 20 bases between the two ends.